This T cell receptor (beta chain) emerged from a study of OX40 agonist ivuxolimab in advanced cancers. General observations from the study: Antigens targeted by the expanded peripheral T cells were not determined. On average, CD8+ T cells showed a greater number of expanded clones than CD4+.

Using immunoSEQ multiplex PCR, the repertoire was profiled, and TCRdb retains in-frame clones only, with some absent. The table shows about 100,000 clones, with more than 80% occurring only once. CDR1 is MGHRA and CDR2 is YSYEKL in the germline V gene. V gave up 2 bases and J gave up 4 bases, with 11 bases separating them. This CDR3 region has 15 residues. Note on this clone: Its antigen is still unknown.

The rearrangement links TRBV4-1 to TRBJ2-2; D is undetermined. Sequenced material: CD4+ or CD8+ T cells sorted from blood, taken in a trial of the OX40 agonist ivuxolimab. The source is an adult with an advanced solid tumor such as melanoma, head and neck, liver or kidney cancer. In DNA, the CDR3 is TGCGCCAGCAGCCAAATAGGGTCGGGCACCGGGGAGCTGTTTTTT. This encodes CASSQIGSGTGELFF.